These T cell receptor beta chains were read from a single sample in a study of blood T cell repertoires in COVID-19. Using immunoSEQ multiplex PCR, the repertoire was profiled, and TCRdb retains in-frame clones only, with some absent. The table lists tens of thousands of clones, around 73% of them singletons, with about 20% in the top ten. Specimen: peripheral blood. The receptor set was obtained from a man at least 80 years old with active or convalescent COVID-19. Both conserved end residues are part of each CDR3. Fields, in order: D gene, clone size, J gene, V gene, CDR3 protein, CDR3 DNA. D genes are given only for firm matches. Size values are once, few and many counts, or a class for expanded clones, and some rows have none.

TRBD1	-	TRBJ2-2	TRBV7-7	CASSLDRGGELFF	TGTGCCAGCAGCCTCGACAGGGGCGGGGAGCTGTTTTTT
-	-	TRBJ1-2	TRBV18	CASSPQNPAGSNYGYTF	TGTGCCAGCTCACCACAGAATCCGGCGGGATCTAACTATGGCTACACCTTC
-	few	TRBJ2-2	TRBV4-2	CASSQVNPVTGELFF	TGTGCCAGCAGCCAAGTTAATCCGGTCACCGGGGAGCTGTTTTTT
-	-	TRBJ2-7	TRBV30	CAWRWGAGEQYF	TGTGCCTGGAGGTGGGGAGCGGGTGAGCAGTACTTC
-	-	TRBJ2-7	TRBV19	CASSNRLAAYEQYF	TGTGCCAGTAGTAATAGGCTAGCCGCCTACGAGCAGTACTTC
-	few	TRBJ2-1	TRBV4-2	CASSQGGSDDEQFF	TGTGCCAGCAGCCAAGGAGGGTCGGATGATGAGCAGTTCTTC
TRBD1	-	TRBJ2-2	TRBV7-3	CASSLTSGQITGELFF	TGTGCCAGCAGCTTAACGTCGGGACAGATCACCGGGGAGCTGTTTTTT
TRBD2	once	TRBJ2-3	TRBV3-1/TRBV3-2	CASSQKLPSGGAPDTQYF	TGTGCCAGCAGCCAAAAGCTACCTAGCGGGGGGGCACCAGATACGCAGTATTTT
TRBD2	-	TRBJ2-2	TRBV28	CASSSGLAWSGELFF	TGTGCCAGCAGTTCGGGACTAGCGTGGTCCGGGGAGCTGTTTTTT
TRBD1	-	TRBJ2-5	TRBV4-3	CASSQETGVETQYF	TGCGCCAGCAGCCAAGAAACAGGGGTCGAGACCCAGTACTTC
TRBD1	-	TRBJ2-4	TRBV10-3	CAISKTGAQNPKNIQYF	TGTGCCATCAGCAAAACAGGGGCCCAGAACCCCAAAAACATTCAGTACTTC
-	-	TRBJ2-1	TRBV4-1	CASSQEVSRGNEQFF	TGCGCCAGCAGCCAAGAAGTATCAAGGGGCAATGAGCAGTTCTTC
TRBD2	-	TRBJ2-1	TRBV5-8	CASSLPLAGSGNEQFF	TGTGCCAGCAGCTTACCTCTAGCGGGATCAGGGAATGAGCAGTTCTTC
-	-	TRBJ1-2	TRBV12-3/TRBV12-4	CASSPGDPYGYTF	TGTGCCAGCAGTCCGGGAGACCCCTATGGCTACACCTTC
-	-	TRBJ2-1	TRBV7-2	CASSEGFSSYNEQFF	TGTGCCAGCAGCGAGGGATTTAGCTCCTACAATGAGCAGTTCTTC
-	-	TRBJ2-7	TRBV18	CASSVREEAGEQYF	TGTGCCAGCTCCGTGAGGGAAGAAGCGGGTGAGCAGTACTTC
TRBD1	-	TRBJ1-2	TRBV14	CASSQGRGGQVYGYTF	TGTGCCAGCAGCCAAGGGCGTGGAGGACAGGTCTATGGCTACACCTTC
-	few	TRBJ2-6	TRBV5-1	CASSLAGAGANVLTF	TGCGCCAGCAGCTTGGCAGGGGCTGGGGCCAACGTCCTGACTTTC
-	-	TRBJ2-3	TRBV2	CASSDPRRTDTQYF	TGTGCCAGCAGCGATCCGAGGCGCACAGATACGCAGTATTTT
TRBD2	-	TRBJ2-5	TRBV11-2	CASRTGTSGAETQYF	TGTGCCAGCAGAACCGGGACTAGCGGGGCAGAGACCCAGTACTTC
-	-	TRBJ2-1	TRBV6-6	CASSPGNTYNEQFF	TGTGCCAGCAGTCCCGGGAATACCTACAATGAGCAGTTCTTC
TRBD1	-	TRBJ2-3	TRBV7-2	CASSPQQGARAVSTDTQYF	TGTGCCAGCAGCCCCCAACAGGGGGCCCGTGCTGTGAGCACAGATACGCAGTATTTT
-	few	TRBJ2-5	TRBV10-1	CASSESRLEDETQYF	TGCGCCAGCAGTGAGTCGAGACTAGAGGATGAGACCCAGTACTTC
TRBD2	-	TRBJ2-2	TRBV13	CASSNVAGLSGELFF	TGTGCCAGCAGCAACGTAGCGGGGTTGTCCGGGGAGCTGTTTTTT
-	few	TRBJ2-5	TRBV18	CASSPPTDPRGETQYF	TGTGCCAGCTCACCACCTACAGACCCTCGGGGGGAGACCCAGTACTTC
TRBD2	-	TRBJ2-5	TRBV10-1	CASSESSGGQETQYF	TGCGCCAGCAGTGAGAGTAGCGGGGGTCAAGAGACCCAGTACTTC